These T cell receptor beta chains were read from a single sample in a study of blood T cells in healthy people across ages. MiXCR, applied by TCRdb to the 5' RACE reads, yields one record per CDR3 protein. The table records hundreds of thousands of distinct CDR3 sequences, around 62% of them present only once. Specimen: blood. All receptors come from a man between 25 and 39 years old in good health. Each CDR3 is given with its conserved first and last residue. A D gene is named only where the DNA matches it firmly. Clone size is stated in some rows and not others, as once, few, many or a class when expanded.

>TRBV15|NA|NA|TRBJ2-1
TGTGCCACGGGGAAATCCTACAATGAGCAGTTCTTC
CATGKSYNEQFF
>TRBV7-9|many|NA|TRBJ1-6
TGTGCCAGCAGCCCGGCGAGGGCAGGACCAAATTCACCCCTCCACTTT
CASSPARAGPNSPLHF
>TRBV15|NA|NA|TRBJ1-1
TGTGCCACCAGTACCCGCAGGGCCACTGAAGCTTTCTTT
CATSTRRATEAFF
>TRBV20-1|NA|NA|TRBJ2-1
TGCAGTGCCACAGCCCGGGGGCAGGTCGATGAGCAGTTCTTC
CSATARGQVDEQFF
>TRBV6-6|NA|TRBD1|TRBJ2-5
TGTGCAACCCACGACAGGGAAGAGACCCAGTACTTC
CATHDREETQYF
>TRBV6-2/TRBV6-3|few|TRBD1|TRBJ1-5
TGTGCCAGCAACAAAGACAGGGATAGCAATCAGCCCCAGCATTTT
CASNKDRDSNQPQHF
>TRBV12-3/TRBV12-4|NA|TRBD1|TRBJ1-2
TGTGCCAGCAGTGACCGGGACAGGGGGCGCAGCTATGGCTACACCTTC
CASSDRDRGRSYGYTF
>TRBV21-1|few|NA|TRBJ2-6
TGTGCCAGCAGGGGAACCCGAGGCGGGGCCAACGTCCTGACTTTT
CASRGTRGGANVLTF
>TRBV20-1|few|NA|TRBJ1-6
TGCAGTGCTAGAAATCCGCGGGAGGAGCATTCACCCCTCCACTTT
CSARNPREEHSPLHF
>TRBV5-1|NA|NA|TRBJ1-2
TGCGCCAGCAGCTTGGATACAGGAATTTCCTATGGCTACACCTTC
CASSLDTGISYGYTF
>TRBV7-9|NA|NA|TRBJ2-5
TGTGCCAGCAGCTTACACTTCCAGTTGGACCAAGAGACCCAGTACTTC
CASSLHFQLDQETQYF
>TRBV10-3|NA|NA|TRBJ2-1
TGTGCCATCAGTGAGTATGCGGGCGATGAGCAGTTCTTC
CAISEYAGDEQFF
>TRBV4-3|NA|NA|TRBJ2-7
TGCGCCAGCAGCCAAGAAAGACAGCGAATCTACGAGCAGTACTTC
CASSQERQRIYEQYF
>TRBV29-1|NA|NA|TRBJ2-3
TGCAGCGTTGTGATAGGGCTTCTTTCTGATACGCAGTATTTT
CSVVIGLLSDTQYF
>TRBV10-3|NA|TRBD2|TRBJ2-1
TGTGCCATCAGCGCAATAGCGGGGGGAACCTACAATGAGCAGTTCTTC
CAISAIAGGTYNEQFF
>TRBV5-1|many|TRBD2|TRBJ2-5
TGCGCCAGCAGCTTGGAGGGGACTAGCGGAATCGGGACCCAGTACTTC
CASSLEGTSGIGTQYF